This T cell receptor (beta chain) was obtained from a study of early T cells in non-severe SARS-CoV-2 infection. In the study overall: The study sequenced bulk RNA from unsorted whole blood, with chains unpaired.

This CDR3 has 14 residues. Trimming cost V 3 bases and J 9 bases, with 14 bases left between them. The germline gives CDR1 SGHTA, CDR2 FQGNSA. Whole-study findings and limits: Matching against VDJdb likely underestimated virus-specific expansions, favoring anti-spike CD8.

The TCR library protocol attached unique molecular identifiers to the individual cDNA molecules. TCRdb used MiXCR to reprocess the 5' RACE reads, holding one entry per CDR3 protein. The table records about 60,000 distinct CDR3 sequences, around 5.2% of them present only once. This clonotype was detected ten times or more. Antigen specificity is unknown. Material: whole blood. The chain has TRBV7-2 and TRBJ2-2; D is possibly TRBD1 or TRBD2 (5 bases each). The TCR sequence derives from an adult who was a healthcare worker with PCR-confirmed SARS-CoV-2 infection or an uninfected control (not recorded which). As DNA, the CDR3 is TGTGCCAGCAGCTTCAACGTCCCGGGGCGGGAGCTGTTTTTT. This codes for CASSFNVPGRELFF.